This entry lists 14 T cell receptor beta chains sequenced from one sample in a study of cytomegalovirus exposure and HLA in healthy donors. Amplification used 60 Vbeta primers and 13 Jbeta primers. Assay used: immunoSEQ multiplex PCR; TCRdb lists only in-frame clones, some missing. The sample yields roughly 190,000 clones, approximately 12% seen once. Material for sequencing was PBMCs. Receptors originate from a man in his fifties in good health and CMV-seropositive.

This clone was seen only a few times. The chain joins TRBV10-1 to TRBJ1-5; maybe TRBD1 (5 bases). The CDR3 loop spans 13 amino acids. Trimming removed 5 bases at V and 9 bases at J, with 14 bases between. Germline CDR1 is WNHNN and CDR2 is SYGVQD (reference sequence). CDR3 in DNA: TGCGCCAGCAGTCGGACACCCATGGGGCCCCAGCATTTT. Protein: CASSRTPMGPQHF.

V gene TRBV11-3 combines with J gene TRBJ2-1; possibly TRBD1 for D (6 bases). V dropped 5 bases and J dropped 5 bases, with 16 bases sitting between them. This CDR3 contains 15 residues. From germline, CDR1 is SGHNT and CDR2 YENEEA. Here the CDR3 DNA reads TGTGCCAGCAGCGCTCCACAGGGCCATGACAATGAGCAGTTCTTC. Residues: CASSAPQGHDNEQFF.

For this clone: A read error may produce the germline difference seen at one junction end. V is TRBV11-3 and J is TRBJ1-1; tentative D call: TRBD1 (6 bases). The V gene's germline CDR1 is SGHNT and CDR2 YENEEA. The CDR3 is 14 amino acids. CDR3: CAGRIFQGSTEAFF. CDR3 DNA: TGTGCCGGCAGGATCTTCCAGGGGAGCACTGAAGCTTTCTTT. The full variable domain, completed using reference TRBV11-3 and TRBJ1-1, is EAGVVQSPRYKIIEKKQPVAFWCNPISGHNTLYWYLQNLGQGPELLIRYENEEAVDDSQLPKDRFSAERLKGVDSTLKIQPAELGDSAVYLCAGRIFQGSTEAFFGQGTRLTVV.

The rearrangement links TRBV7-2 to TRBJ1-3, with D maybe TRBD1 (6 bases). V was clipped by 5 bases and J by 0 bases, with 8 bases between them. The germline gives CDR1 SGHTA, CDR2 FQGNSA. The CDR3 totals 14 residues. The CDR3 reads CASSRDISGNTIYF. The CDR3 coding sequence is TGTGCCAGCAGCCGGGACATCTCTGGAAACACCATATATTTT.

The CDR3, as DNA: TGCAGCGTTAACGGGGGGGCAGATACGCAGTATTTT. Translated, it gives CSVNGGADTQYF. The gene calls are TRBV29-1 and TRBJ2-3, with 8 nucleotides matching TRBD2. This CDR3 region has 12 residues. Looked up from germline, CDR1 is SQVTM and CDR2 is ANQGSEA. J gave up 4 bases and V 5 bases, and 2 bases lay outside the gene matches.

The J gene is TRBJ2-7, the V gene TRBV7-9; TRBD2 matches 8 bases. CDR3 length: 18 amino acids. V trimming: 3 bases; J trimming: 6 bases; junction bases outside the gene matches: 19. The germline CDR1 and CDR2 sequences are SEHNR and FQNEAQ (reference sequence). The DNA for the CDR3 is TGTGCCAGCAGCTTGTCAGGGAATAGTGAGCGGGGGCCGGGCGAGCAGTACTTC. This codes for CASSLSGNSERGPGEQYF.

The V and J genes are TRBV30 and TRBJ2-6; D unresolved. The V end lost 6 bases, the J end lost 1 base, and 7 bases lay between the germline ends. This CDR3 spans 13 amino acids. CDR1 and CDR2 from the germline V gene are GTSNPN and SVGIG (reference sequence). CDR3 amino acids: CACSSSGANVLTF. The DNA for the CDR3 is TGTGCCTGCTCGTCTTCTGGGGCCAACGTCCTGACTTTC.

The genes are TRBV19 and TRBJ2-6; D gene ambiguous. CDR3 length: 16 residues. With 3 bases removed from V and 4 bases from J, the gap between germline ends came to 13 bases. Germline CDR1 is LNHDA and CDR2 is SQIVND (reference sequence). The CDR3 nucleotides are TGTGCCAGTAGTATCAACAGCCTTGGGGGGGCCAACGTCCTGACTTTC. Residues: CASSINSLGGANVLTF.

The chain carries TRBV4-2 and TRBJ1-2; 7 bases match TRBD1. The CDR3 is 16 amino acids. Germline CDR1 and CDR2: LGHNA and YNFKEQ. The V gene end was trimmed by 3 bases and the J gene end by 2 bases; junction bases not matched to a gene: 9. The DNA of the CDR3 is TGTGCCAGCAGCCAGGACCGGGACAGCTTAAACTATGGCTACACCTTC. As protein: CASSQDRDSLNYGYTF.

This clone has a handful of counts. Here the CDR3 reads CASRGGAPGNTIYF. DNA for the CDR3: TGTGCCAGCAGGGGGGGGGCCCCCGGAAACACCATATATTTT. The chain uses TRBV25-1 and TRBJ1-3; TRBD1 is a possible D gene (6 bases). V was shortened by 6 bases and J by 4 bases, with 13 bases between the two germline ends. From germline, CDR1 is MGHDK and CDR2 SYGVNS. There are 14 residues in the CDR3.

This chain links TRBV7-9 with TRBJ2-2, with a tentative D call TRBD2 (5 bases). This CDR3 contains 16 residues. Germline V lookup: CDR1 SEHNR, CDR2 FQNEAQ (reference sequence). V lost 6 bases and J lost 7, with 21 bases in between. The CDR3 loop is CASSGEGATGFGELFF. For the CDR3, the DNA is TGTGCCAGCAGTGGAGAGGGAGCGACGGGGTTCGGGGAGCTGTTTTTT.

The rearrangement links TRBV6-5 to TRBJ2-3; tentative D call: TRBD1 (5 bases). Germline V CDR1 and CDR2: MNHEY, SVGAGI. This CDR3 spans 11 amino acids. V lost 4 bases to trimming and J lost 10 bases, with 9 bases between them. The CDR3 nucleotides are TGTGCCAGCAGTTCCAGGGTCGCGCAGTATTTT. Its protein is CASSSRVAQYF.

The CDR3: CASSRDRGEVGELFF. As DNA, the CDR3 is TGTGCCAGCAGCCGGGACAGGGGGGAAGTCGGGGAGCTGTTTTTT. The V call is TRBV5-4, the J call TRBJ2-2, with 11 bases aligning to TRBD1. Trimming took 4 bases from V and 7 from J; bases not matched to a gene: 6. The CDR3 has 15 residues. Germline loops: CDR1 SGHNT, CDR2 YYREEE (reference sequence).

V is TRBV25-1 and J is TRBJ2-7, with 7 positions matching TRBD1. J was trimmed by 4 bases and V by 5 bases; bases with no gene match: 11. Germline V gene sequence: CDR1 MGHDK, CDR2 SYGVNS. CDR3 size: 15 residues. The CDR3 is CASSSGKGGEYEQYF. In DNA form, the CDR3 reads TGTGCCAGCAGTTCCGGGAAAGGGGGCGAGTACGAGCAGTACTTC.